Listed here are 15 T cell receptor beta chains from one sample, sequenced in a study of blood T cell repertoires in COVID-19. TCRdb's copy holds only in-frame clones and misses some; the assay was immunoSEQ multiplex PCR. The table has about 83,000 clones, more than 70% seen once; the top ten hold 20% to 25%. Sequencing was done on a sample of peripheral blood. The receptor source for this set is a woman aged 80 or older in a cohort sampled during active or convalescent COVID-19.

V and J are TRBV10-2 and TRBJ1-5; a possible D gene is TRBD1 (6 bases). The CDR3 consists of 15 residues. Trimming removed 3 bases at V and 3 bases at J, with 12 bases between. The germline V gene encodes CDR1 WSHSY and CDR2 SAAADI. The CDR3 sequence: CASSDRGHLNQPQHF. The CDR3 DNA is TGCGCCAGCAGTGACAGGGGCCACCTCAATCAGCCCCAGCATTTT.

The chain has TRBV19 and TRBJ1-2, with D possibly TRBD1 on 6 matching bases. Germline lookup yields CDR1 LNHDA and CDR2 SQIVND (reference sequence). CDR3 length equals 14 residues. Trimming removed 7 bases from V and 5 bases from J, with 17 bases in between. CDR3 region: CASNEGGTGYGYTF. CDR3 in DNA: TGTGCCAGTAACGAGGGGGGGACTGGGTATGGCTACACCTTC.

This rearrangement joins TRBV5-4 to TRBJ1-1; 7 bases fit TRBD1. The CDR3 has 13 residues. Germline CDR1 reads SGHNT; CDR2 reads YYREEE (reference sequence). Trimming cost V 3 bases and J 2 bases; bases outside gene matches: 1. The CDR3 sequence is CASSWDRNTEAFF. In nucleotides, the CDR3 is TGTGCCAGCAGCTGGGACAGAAACACTGAAGCTTTCTTT.

The J gene is TRBJ2-7, the V gene TRBV3-1 (or the pseudogene TRBV3-2); 7 nucleotides agree with TRBD2. V lost 0 bases, J lost 8 bases, and 10 bases stayed unmatched. Germline-derived CDR1 and CDR2 are LGHDT and YNNKEL (reference sequence). The CDR3 has 15 amino acids. The CDR3 here is CASSQEASGLGKQYF. Written as DNA, the CDR3 is TGTGCCAGCAGCCAAGAGGCTAGCGGTCTCGGAAAGCAGTACTTC.

This clone has a handful of counts. The gene calls are TRBV7-9 and TRBJ1-4, with D unclear. Trimming cost V 1 base and J 0 bases, with 9 bases left between them. The CDR3 spans 16 residues. Germline V gene data show CDR1 as SEHNR and CDR2 as FQNEAQ (reference sequence). In DNA, the CDR3 is TGTGCCAGCAGCTTAGGAGACATCGCAACTAATGAAAAACTGTTTTTT. Its translation: CASSLGDIATNEKLFF.

This clone was counted a few times. The genes are TRBV13 and TRBJ2-7; D not certain. The length of the CDR3 is 14 residues. V gave up 1 base and J gave up 2 bases, with 9 bases separating them. CDR1 and CDR2 (germline): PRHDT, FYEKMQ (reference sequence). CDR3 protein: CASSLASSPYEQYF. CDR3 bases: TGTGCCAGCAGCTTAGCCAGTAGCCCCTACGAGCAGTACTTC.

This clone occurred once. This sequence joins TRBV20-1 and TRBJ1-5, with D hard to call. The V and J ends lost 3 bases and 4 bases respectively, with 16 bases between them. The germline CDR1 and CDR2 sequences are DFQATT and SNEGSKA (reference sequence). The CDR3 totals 15 residues. CDR3 in DNA: TGCAGTGCTAGTTACCGGGGAGCCTTAAATCAGCCCCAGCATTTT. Residues: CSASYRGALNQPQHF.

The chain recombines TRBV11-3 with TRBJ1-1, with D maybe TRBD1 (5 bases). This CDR3 contains 17 residues. The V gene's germline CDR1 is SGHNT and CDR2 YENEEA. V shed 0 bases and J shed 2 bases, with 16 bases lying between them. The CDR3 reads CASSLDYNRILNTEAFF. In DNA, the CDR3 is TGTGCCAGCAGCTTAGATTACAACAGGATACTCAACACTGAAGCTTTCTTT.

The V gene is TRBV6-5, the J gene TRBJ2-7, with D possibly TRBD1 on 5 matching bases. This CDR3 comprises 14 residues. Deletions cut 5 bases from V and 5 bases from J, with 16 bases between. Looked up from germline, CDR1 is MNHEY and CDR2 is SVGAGI. For the CDR3, the DNA is TGTGCCAGCAGTAATAGGAAGGGGCTCGACGAGCAGTACGTC. Translation gives CASSNRKGLDEQYV.

The rearrangement uses TRBV7-3 and TRBJ1-1, with D hard to call. Germline V gene lookup returns CDR1 SGHTA and CDR2 FQGTGA. The CDR3 contains 13 residues. Trimming took 5 bases from V and 6 from J, leaving 13 bases between them. DNA of the CDR3: TGTGCCAGCAGCACACGACTAGGATCTGAAGCTTTCTTT. Translating it yields CASSTRLGSEAFF.

V and J are TRBV5-1 and TRBJ1-5; 7 bases map to TRBD1. J was trimmed by 5 bases and V by 4 bases; bases with no gene match: 6. Looked up from germline, CDR1 is SGHRS and CDR2 is YFSETQ. The CDR3 is made up of 14 amino acids. CDR3 bases: TGCGCCAGCAGCATCGCGACAGGGTATCAGCCCCAGCATTTT. Its translation: CASSIATGYQPQHF. The full variable domain, rest sourced from reference TRBV5-1 and TRBJ1-5, is KAGVTQTPRYLIKTRGQQVTLSCSPISGHRSVSWYQQTPGQGLQFLFEYFSETQRNKGNFPGRFSGRQFSNSRSEMNVSTLELGDSALYLCASSIATGYQPQHFGDGTRLSIL.

This chain uses TRBV5-6 with TRBJ1-2; 9 nucleotides agree with TRBD1. The CDR3 consists of 14 residues. Unmatched junction bases numbered 9, after V lost 6 bases and J lost 6 bases. Germline CDR1 and CDR2: SGHDT and YYEEEE. This CDR3 is CASTKYRGRDGYTF. The CDR3 DNA sequence: TGTGCCAGCACCAAATACAGGGGGCGGGATGGCTACACCTTC.

This rearrangement joins TRBV5-1 to TRBJ1-1, with 7 bases that match TRBD1. Germline CDR1 reads SGHRS; CDR2 reads YFSETQ. The CDR3 is 13 residues long. With V trimmed by 6 bases and J by 11 bases, 13 bases remained unmatched. CDR3 amino acids: CASTRTGEGAAFF. As DNA, the CDR3 is TGCGCCAGCACCAGGACAGGAGAAGGTGCGGCTTTCTTT.

This chain uses TRBV5-5 with TRBJ1-2, with a tentative D call TRBD1 (6 bases). In germline, CDR1 is SGHKS, CDR2 YYEKEE (reference sequence). CDR3 length: 14 amino acids. The germline V and J ends were trimmed by 1 base and 8 bases, with 15 bases remaining between them. CDR3 amino acids: CASSLMNQGQGYTF. DNA of the CDR3: TGTGCCAGCAGCTTGATGAATCAGGGGCAGGGCTACACCTTC.

This chain uses TRBV2 with TRBJ1-4; D gene unclear. V was trimmed by 4 bases and J by 7 bases, leaving 13 bases between them. The CDR3 is 14 residues long. Germline CDR1 SNHLY, CDR2 FYNNEI. The CDR3 region has the DNA TGTGCCAGCAGTGGGTCGGGAGTCCGTGAAAAACTGTTTTTT. Protein sequence: CASSGSGVREKLFF.